This entry is about one TCR beta chain. This table comes from immunoSEQ multiplex PCR, and its TCRdb copy is limited to in-frame clones, with some not included. The data show around 360,000 clones, roughly 87% seen once. This sample is drawn from a study of blood T cell repertoires in COVID-19. Germline V gives CDR1 SQVTM, CDR2 ANQGSEA. Trimming cost V 8 bases and J 10 bases; bases outside gene matches: 14. This CDR3 has 14 amino acids. Sequencing was done on a sample of PBMCs or T cells enriched from blood (not recorded which). The receptor was derived from a woman aged 25 to 39 who had recovered from COVID-19. The chain is built from TRBV29-1 and TRBJ2-1; 10 bases match TRBD2. CDR3 sequence reads: CSTIKASGRGEQFF. CDR3 nucleotides: TGCAGCACCATTAAGGCTAGCGGGAGAGGAGAGCAGTTCTTC.